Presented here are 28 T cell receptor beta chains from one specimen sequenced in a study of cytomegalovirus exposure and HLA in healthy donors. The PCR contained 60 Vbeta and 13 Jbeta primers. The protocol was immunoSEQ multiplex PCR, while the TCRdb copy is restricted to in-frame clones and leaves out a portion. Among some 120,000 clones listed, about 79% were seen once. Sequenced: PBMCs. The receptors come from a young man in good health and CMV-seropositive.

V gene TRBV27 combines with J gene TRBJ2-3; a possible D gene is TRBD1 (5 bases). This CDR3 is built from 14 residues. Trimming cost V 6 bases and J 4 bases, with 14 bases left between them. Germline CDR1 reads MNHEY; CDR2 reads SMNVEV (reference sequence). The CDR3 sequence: CASRSGPAPDTQYF. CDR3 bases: TGTGCCAGCAGATCAGGGCCTGCGCCAGATACGCAGTATTTT.

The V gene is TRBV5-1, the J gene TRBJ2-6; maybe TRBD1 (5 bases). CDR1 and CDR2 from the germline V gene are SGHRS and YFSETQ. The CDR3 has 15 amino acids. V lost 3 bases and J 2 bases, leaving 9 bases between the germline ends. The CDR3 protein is CASSSRTPGANVLTF. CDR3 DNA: TGCGCCAGCAGCTCCAGGACACCTGGGGCCAACGTCCTGACTTTC.

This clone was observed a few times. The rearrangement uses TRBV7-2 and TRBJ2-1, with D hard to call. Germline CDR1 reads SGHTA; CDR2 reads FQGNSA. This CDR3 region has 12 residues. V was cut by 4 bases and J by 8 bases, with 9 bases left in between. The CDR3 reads CASSWRRDEQFF. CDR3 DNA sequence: TGTGCCAGCAGCTGGAGACGGGATGAGCAGTTCTTC.

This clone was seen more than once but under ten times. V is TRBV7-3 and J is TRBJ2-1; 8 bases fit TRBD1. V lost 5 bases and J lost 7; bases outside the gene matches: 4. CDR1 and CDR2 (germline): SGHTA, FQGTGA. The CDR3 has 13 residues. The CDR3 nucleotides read TGTGCCAGCAGCCCGACAGGGGTGAATGAGCAGTTCTTC. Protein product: CASSPTGVNEQFF.

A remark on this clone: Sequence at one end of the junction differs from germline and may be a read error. The CDR3 coding sequence is TGTGCCAGCAGCGATTCCGGGACACGCTCCGGCTTAGGCTTC. Its protein is CASSDSGTRSGLGF. The chain recombines TRBV2 with TRBJ2-7, with D perhaps TRBD1 (6 bases). This CDR3 comprises 14 residues. The germline V gene encodes CDR1 SNHLY and CDR2 FYNNEI.

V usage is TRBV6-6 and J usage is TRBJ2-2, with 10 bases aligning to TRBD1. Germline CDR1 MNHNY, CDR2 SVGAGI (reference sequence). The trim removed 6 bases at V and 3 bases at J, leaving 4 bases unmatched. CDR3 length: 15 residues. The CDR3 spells CASRETGGDTGELFF. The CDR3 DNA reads TGTGCCAGCAGGGAGACAGGGGGCGACACCGGGGAGCTGTTTTTT.

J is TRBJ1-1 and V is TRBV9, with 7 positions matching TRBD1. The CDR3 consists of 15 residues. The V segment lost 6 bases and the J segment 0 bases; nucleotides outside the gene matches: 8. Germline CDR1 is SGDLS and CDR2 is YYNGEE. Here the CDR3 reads CASTEGADMNTEAFF. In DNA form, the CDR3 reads TGTGCCAGCACTGAGGGGGCGGACATGAACACTGAAGCTTTCTTT. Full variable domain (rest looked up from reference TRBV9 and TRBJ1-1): DSGVTQTPKHLITATGQRVTLRCSPRSGDLSVYWYQQSLDQGLQFLIQYYNGEERAKGNILERFSAQQFPDLHSELNLSSLELGDSALYFCASTEGADMNTEAFFGQGTRLTVV.

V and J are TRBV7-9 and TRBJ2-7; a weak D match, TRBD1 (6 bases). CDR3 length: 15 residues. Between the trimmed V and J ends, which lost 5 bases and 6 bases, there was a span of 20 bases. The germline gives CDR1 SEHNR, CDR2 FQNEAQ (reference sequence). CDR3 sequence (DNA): TGTGCCAGCAGCCAAGGACAGATGGGATCGGTCGAGCAGTACTTC. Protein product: CASSQGQMGSVEQYF.

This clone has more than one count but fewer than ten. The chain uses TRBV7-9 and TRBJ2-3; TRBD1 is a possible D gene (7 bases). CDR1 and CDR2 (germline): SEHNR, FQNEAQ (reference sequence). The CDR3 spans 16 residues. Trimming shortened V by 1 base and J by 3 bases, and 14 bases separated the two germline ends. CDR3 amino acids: CASSLDRRGETDTQYF. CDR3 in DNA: TGTGCCAGCAGCTTAGATCGCAGGGGGGAGACAGATACGCAGTATTTT.

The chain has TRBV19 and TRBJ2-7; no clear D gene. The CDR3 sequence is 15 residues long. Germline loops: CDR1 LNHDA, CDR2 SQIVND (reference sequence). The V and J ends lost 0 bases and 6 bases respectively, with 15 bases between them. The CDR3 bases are TGTGCCAGTAGTATAGATCAGGCAGCCCTTTCCGAGCAGTACTTC. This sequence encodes CASSIDQAALSEQYF.

For the CDR3, the DNA is TGTGCCAGCAGCTTAGCGGGGGGGTTAGAGCAGTACTTC. Residues: CASSLAGGLEQYF. This chain connects TRBV7-2 to TRBJ2-7, with 7 bases aligning to TRBD2. Trimming at V came to 0 bases and at J to 7 bases, leaving 3 bases not matched to a gene. The CDR3 has 13 amino acids. Germline CDR1 is SGHTA and CDR2 is FQGNSA.

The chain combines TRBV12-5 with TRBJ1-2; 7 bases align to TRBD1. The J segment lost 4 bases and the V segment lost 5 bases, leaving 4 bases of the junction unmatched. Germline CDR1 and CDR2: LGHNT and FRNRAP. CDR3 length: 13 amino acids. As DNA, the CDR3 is TGTGCTAGTGGTGCGGGACAGTTCTATGGCTACACCTTC. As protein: CASGAGQFYGYTF. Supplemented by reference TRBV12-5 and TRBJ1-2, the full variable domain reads DARVTQTPRHKVTEMGQEVTMRCQPILGHNTVFWYRQTMMQGLELLAYFRNRAPLDDSGMPKDRFSAEMPDATLATLKIQPSEPRDSAVYFCASGAGQFYGYTFGSGTRLTVV.

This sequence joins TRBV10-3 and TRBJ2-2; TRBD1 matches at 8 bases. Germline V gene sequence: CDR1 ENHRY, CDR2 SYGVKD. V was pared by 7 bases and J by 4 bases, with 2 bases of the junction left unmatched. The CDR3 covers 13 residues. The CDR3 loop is CAITGGGTGELFF. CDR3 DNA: TGTGCCATCACAGGGGGCGGCACCGGGGAGCTGTTTTTT.

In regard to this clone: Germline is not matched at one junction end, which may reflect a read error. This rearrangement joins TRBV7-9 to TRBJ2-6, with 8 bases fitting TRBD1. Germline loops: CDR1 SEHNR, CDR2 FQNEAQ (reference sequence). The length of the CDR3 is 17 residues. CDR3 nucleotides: TGTGCCAGCAGCTTAGGGACAGGGTACTCTGGGGCCAACGGCCTGACTTTC. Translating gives CASSLGTGYSGANGLTF.

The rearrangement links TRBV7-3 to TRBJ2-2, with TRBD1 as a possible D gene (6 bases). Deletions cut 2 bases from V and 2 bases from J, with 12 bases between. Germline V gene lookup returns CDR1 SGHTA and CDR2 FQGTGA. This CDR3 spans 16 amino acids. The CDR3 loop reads CASSLFRGYNTGELFF. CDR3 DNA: TGTGCCAGCAGCTTATTCAGGGGATACAACACCGGGGAGCTGTTTTTT. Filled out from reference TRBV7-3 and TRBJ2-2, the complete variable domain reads GAGVSQTPSNKVTEKGKYVELRCDPISGHTALYWYRQSLGQGPEFLIYFQGTGAADDSGLPNDRFFAVRPEGSVSTLKIQRTERGDSAVYLCASSLFRGYNTGELFFGEGSRLTVL.

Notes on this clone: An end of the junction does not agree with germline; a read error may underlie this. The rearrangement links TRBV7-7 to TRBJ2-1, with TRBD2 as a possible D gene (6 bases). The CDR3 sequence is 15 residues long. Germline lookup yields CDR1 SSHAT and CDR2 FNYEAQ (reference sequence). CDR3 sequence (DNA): TGTGCTAGCAGCGCGGGACTCCTATCCTACAATGAGCAGTTCTTC. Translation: CASSAGLLSYNEQFF.

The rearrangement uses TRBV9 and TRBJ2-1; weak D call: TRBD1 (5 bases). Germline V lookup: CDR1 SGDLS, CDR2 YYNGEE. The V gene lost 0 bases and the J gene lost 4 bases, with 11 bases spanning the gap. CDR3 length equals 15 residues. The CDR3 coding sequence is TGTGCCAGCAGCGTAGTAGGGGCGAATTACAATGAGCAGTTCTTC. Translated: CASSVVGANYNEQFF.

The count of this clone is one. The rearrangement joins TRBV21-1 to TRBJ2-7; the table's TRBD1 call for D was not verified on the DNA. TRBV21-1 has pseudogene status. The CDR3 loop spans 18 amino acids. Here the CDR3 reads CASSNTYYEGQGDYEQYF. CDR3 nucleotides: TGTGCCAGCAGCAATACCTATTACGAGGGACAGGGAGACTACGAGCAGTACTTC.

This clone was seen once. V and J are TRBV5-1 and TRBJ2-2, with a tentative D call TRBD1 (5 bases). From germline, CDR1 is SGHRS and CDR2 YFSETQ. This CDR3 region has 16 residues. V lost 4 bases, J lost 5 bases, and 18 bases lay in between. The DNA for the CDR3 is TGCGCCAGCAGCAAAAACAGGAATTTTAGAACCGGGGAGCTGTTTTTT. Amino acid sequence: CASSKNRNFRTGELFF.

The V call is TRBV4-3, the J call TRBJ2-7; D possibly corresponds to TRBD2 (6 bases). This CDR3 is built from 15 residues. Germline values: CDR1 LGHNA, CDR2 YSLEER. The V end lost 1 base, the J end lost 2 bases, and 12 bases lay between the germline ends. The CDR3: CASSQVNGGTYEQYF. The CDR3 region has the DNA TGCGCCAGCAGCCAAGTTAACGGGGGAACCTACGAGCAGTACTTC.

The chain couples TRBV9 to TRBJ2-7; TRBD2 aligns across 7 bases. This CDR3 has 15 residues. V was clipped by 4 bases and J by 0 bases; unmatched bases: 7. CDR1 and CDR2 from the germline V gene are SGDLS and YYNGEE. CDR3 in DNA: TGTGCCAGCAGCCCTGGGGCGGGAGTCTCCTACGAGCAGTACTTC. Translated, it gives CASSPGAGVSYEQYF.

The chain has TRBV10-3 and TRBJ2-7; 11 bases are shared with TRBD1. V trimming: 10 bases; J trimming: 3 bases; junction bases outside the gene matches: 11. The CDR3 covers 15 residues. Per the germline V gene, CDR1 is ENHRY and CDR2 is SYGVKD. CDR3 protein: CATQKGTGGDYEQYF. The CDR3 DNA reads TGTGCCACGCAGAAAGGGACAGGGGGGGACTACGAGCAGTACTTC.

The CDR3 DNA reads as TGTGCCAGCAGTGAACAGAGCAATCAGCCCCAGCATTTT. Protein sequence: CASSEQSNQPQHF. The rearrangement uses TRBV6-1 and TRBJ1-5; D ambiguous. CDR1 is MNHNS, CDR2 SASEGT, per germline. The CDR3 runs 13 residues. Trimming removed 2 bases from V and 1 base from J, with 3 bases in between.

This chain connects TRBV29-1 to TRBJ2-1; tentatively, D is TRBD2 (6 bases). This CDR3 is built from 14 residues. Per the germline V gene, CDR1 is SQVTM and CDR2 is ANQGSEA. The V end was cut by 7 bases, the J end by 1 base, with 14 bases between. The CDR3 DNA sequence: TGCAGCGGTTCGGGACTGCCATCCTACAATGAGCAGTTCTTC. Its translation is CSGSGLPSYNEQFF.

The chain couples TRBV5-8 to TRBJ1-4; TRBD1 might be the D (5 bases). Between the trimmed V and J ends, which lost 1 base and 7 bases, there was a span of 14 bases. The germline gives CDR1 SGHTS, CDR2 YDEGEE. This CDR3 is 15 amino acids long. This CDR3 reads CASSLFPGGSEKLFF. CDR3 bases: TGTGCCAGCAGCTTGTTCCCCGGGGGATCTGAAAAACTGTTTTTT.

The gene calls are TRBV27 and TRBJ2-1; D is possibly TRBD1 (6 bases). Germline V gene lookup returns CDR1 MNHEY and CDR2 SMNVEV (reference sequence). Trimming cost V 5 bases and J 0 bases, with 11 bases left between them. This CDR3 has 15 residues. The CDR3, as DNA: TGTGCCAGCAGTCCGATCAGGGGCTCCTACAATGAGCAGTTCTTC. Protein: CASSPIRGSYNEQFF.

In DNA form, the CDR3 reads TGTGCCAGCAGCTTAAACTCTATATCCTACAATGAGCAGTTCTTC. Residues: CASSLNSISYNEQFF. This chain connects TRBV7-3 to TRBJ2-1, with D hard to call. The CDR3 spans 15 residues. V dropped 1 base and J dropped 1 base, with 8 bases sitting between them. The germline V gene has CDR1 SGHTA and CDR2 FQGTGA.

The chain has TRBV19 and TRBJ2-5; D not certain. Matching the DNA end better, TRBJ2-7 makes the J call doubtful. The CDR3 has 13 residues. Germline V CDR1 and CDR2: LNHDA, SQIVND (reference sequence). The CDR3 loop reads CASSISLFVEQYF. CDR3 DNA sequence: TGTGCCAGTAGTATAAGTCTTTTTGTCGAGCAGTACTTC.